A selection of T cell receptor beta chains follows, all from one sample in a study of T cells after yellow fever vaccination. TCRdb re-analysed the 5' RACE reads in MiXCR, keeping a single row per CDR3 protein. The sample has about 320,000 distinct CDR3 sequences; about 10% are singletons. The material sequenced was CD4+ T cells sorted from PBMCs, taken 45 days after the yellow fever booster vaccination. Receptor source: a man aged 18 to 29 who received the YFV17D yellow fever vaccine. Each CDR3 is given without its conserved first and last residue.

AWRGKGYT	TRBV30	8
ASSHDGSRDEKLF	TRBV7-9	13
AGERGGDAQY	TRBV7-9	10
ASSSGQGRRGLYEQF	TRBV5-1	15
ATSGTGGQPQH	TRBV27	11
ASRDRAETQY	TRBV2	10
ASSLGTSGGDTQY	TRBV11-2	13
ASERGGLGEKLF	TRBV4-1	12
ASSLGRRALAKNIQY	TRBV11-1	15
SASALRGLGYT	TRBV20-1	11
ASSAYNTEAF	TRBV7-2	10
ASSSGQAYGYT	TRBV7-2	11
SVVGGTANEKLF	TRBV29-1	12
ASSLEVNSPLH	TRBV12-3/TRBV12-4	11
ASSLQQTTNEKLF	TRBV7-2	13
ASRLGWGRNTGELF	TRBV4-1	14
ASSAAQTVSTEAF	TRBV7-2	13
ASSPILGRLYSGANVLT	TRBV4-1	17
ASSLTPVFTGELF	TRBV5-1	13
SAQVSGANVLT	TRBV20-1	11
ASSYRLAGGDEQF	TRBV7-9	13
ASSLMAQETQY	TRBV11-3	11
ASSPTGGPYNEQF	TRBV6-4	13
ASSLHRDRGPIGTQY	TRBV7-8	15
SARQGISPLH	TRBV20-1	10
ASSQVTEKLF	TRBV3-1	10
ASSRDRVTNQPQH	TRBV7-2	13
ASSHTQGFYT	TRBV4-1	10
ASSQRTAIRGNQPQH	TRBV6-6	15
ASSLGTGSEKLF	TRBV7-9	12
ASTPPGNTEAF	TRBV6-5	11
SARDHRDTQY	TRBV20-1	10
ASSLSGINEKLF	TRBV5-5	12
ASSPPSGGDANTGELF	TRBV28	16
ASSFVFGSNQPQH	TRBV12-3/TRBV12-4	13
SARDRWKAGGGEAF	TRBV20-1	14
SATTPTGKGYT	TRBV20-1	11
ASSLGRGGAGGYNEQF	TRBV11-2	16
ASSLGAGVYNEQF	TRBV7-2	13
ASSIDNFYEQY	TRBV19	11
SASRGESTEAF	TRBV20-1	11
ASRLTGKSSYEQY	TRBV6-5	13
ASSLYPRYQETQY	TRBV5-6	13
AIRGPGQGEDTQY	TRBV10-3	13
ASSEDRLGELF	TRBV6-1	11
ASSSGQGGNSPLH	TRBV12-3/TRBV12-4	13
ASSLGPGADTQY	TRBV7-2	12
SAPARKRTGDLAGGLSGANVLT	TRBV20-1	22
ASRMEGNEKLF	TRBV7-9	11
SVPFQGAVNYGYT	TRBV29-1	13